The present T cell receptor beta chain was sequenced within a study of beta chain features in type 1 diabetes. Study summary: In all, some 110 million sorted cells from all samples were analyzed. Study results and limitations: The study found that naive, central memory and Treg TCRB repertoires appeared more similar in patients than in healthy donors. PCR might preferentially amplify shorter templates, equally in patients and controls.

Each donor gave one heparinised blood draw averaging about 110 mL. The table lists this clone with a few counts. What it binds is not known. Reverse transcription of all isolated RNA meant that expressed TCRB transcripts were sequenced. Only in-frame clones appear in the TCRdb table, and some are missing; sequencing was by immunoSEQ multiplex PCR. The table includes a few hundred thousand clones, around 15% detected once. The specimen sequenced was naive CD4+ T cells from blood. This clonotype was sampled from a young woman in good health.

CDR3 protein: CASSPRGPGQPQHF. CDR3 bases: TGTGCCAGCAGCCCTAGGGGGCCGGGGCAGCCCCAGCATTTT. The rearrangement uses TRBV7-2 and TRBJ1-5, with 7 bases lining up with TRBD1. Looked up from germline, CDR1 is SGHTA and CDR2 is FQGNSA. The CDR3 has 14 residues. Losses at the gene ends were 5 bases for V and 7 bases for J; bases not matched to a gene: 8.